These T cell receptor beta chains were read from a single sample in a study of shared clonotypes between healthy human individuals. Some clones are missing from TCRdb's copy, which holds only in-frame ones; the method was immunoSEQ multiplex PCR. Of about 500,000 clones listed, roughly three quarters are singletons. What was sequenced was PBMCs. All receptors come from a woman in her thirties or forties in good health. Some clones in this sample may be carry-over from other donors' samples. Each CDR3 is given with its conserved first and last residue. Each record gives: J gene, V gene, clone size, D gene, CDR3 DNA, CDR3 protein. The D gene is left open where the match is weak. Clone size appears in some rows only: once, few, many, or a class for an expanded clone.

j_gene: TRBJ2-2; v_gene: TRBV2; abundance: many; d_gene: -; CDR3nt: TGTGCCAGCAGTGAGGGGCAGGGGAGGGCCGGGGAGCTGTTTTTT; CDR3aa: CASSEGQGRAGELFF
j_gene: TRBJ2-4; v_gene: TRBV7-9; abundance: -; d_gene: -; CDR3nt: TGTGCCAGCGCCAAGAGAGGGTCCGGGAATCAGTACTTC; CDR3aa: CASAKRGSGNQYF
j_gene: TRBJ2-1; v_gene: TRBV10-3; abundance: -; d_gene: -; CDR3nt: TGTGCCATCGGGCTAGCTGAAACAACCCGCTCCTACAATGAGCAGTTCTTC; CDR3aa: CAIGLAETTRSYNEQFF
j_gene: TRBJ1-1; v_gene: TRBV6-5; abundance: -; d_gene: -; CDR3nt: TGTGCCAGCAGTTACTCGAGGCTTTTAAACACTGAAGCTTTCTTT; CDR3aa: CASSYSRLLNTEAFF
j_gene: TRBJ1-1; v_gene: TRBV7-9; abundance: once; d_gene: -; CDR3nt: TGTGCCAGCAGCTTAGGGGATTGGAGGGGAACCCACACTGAAGCTTTCTTT; CDR3aa: CASSLGDWRGTHTEAFF
j_gene: TRBJ2-7; v_gene: TRBV11-3; abundance: -; d_gene: -; CDR3nt: TGTGCCAGCAGCTGGGGAGTCTCAGGGTTCGACGAGCAGTACTTC; CDR3aa: CASSWGVSGFDEQYF
j_gene: TRBJ2-7; v_gene: TRBV30; abundance: -; d_gene: -; CDR3nt: TGTGCCTGGAGTCGGAGACAGGAGCAGTACTTC; CDR3aa: CAWSRRQEQYF
j_gene: TRBJ2-7; v_gene: TRBV28; abundance: -; d_gene: TRBD1; CDR3nt: TGTGCCAGCAACCTAGACAGGGGGGTCTACGAGCAGTACTTC; CDR3aa: CASNLDRGVYEQYF
j_gene: TRBJ2-7; v_gene: TRBV9; abundance: -; d_gene: -; CDR3nt: TGTGCCAGCAGCGTAGATATAGCTTCCTACGAGCAGTACTTC; CDR3aa: CASSVDIASYEQYF
j_gene: TRBJ1-5; v_gene: TRBV27; abundance: few; d_gene: TRBD1; CDR3nt: TGTGCCAGCAGGGTGGGACAGGGAAGCAATCAGCCCCAGCATTTT; CDR3aa: CASRVGQGSNQPQHF
j_gene: TRBJ2-3; v_gene: TRBV4-3; abundance: -; d_gene: TRBD2; CDR3nt: TGCGCCAGCAGCCACGAACTAGCGGGTTACACAGATACGCAGTATTTT; CDR3aa: CASSHELAGYTDTQYF
j_gene: TRBJ1-2; v_gene: TRBV4-2; abundance: -; d_gene: -; CDR3nt: TGTGCCAGCAGCCACCTTCTACGACGGAACTATGGCTACACCTTC; CDR3aa: CASSHLLRRNYGYTF
j_gene: TRBJ1-5; v_gene: TRBV18; abundance: -; d_gene: TRBD1; CDR3nt: TGTGCCAGCTCACCTCAGGGGGGCAATCAGCCCCAGCATTTT; CDR3aa: CASSPQGGNQPQHF
j_gene: TRBJ2-3; v_gene: TRBV18; abundance: -; d_gene: -; CDR3nt: TGTGCCAGCTCACCAATGGGCGGGAGCACAGATACGCAGTATTTT; CDR3aa: CASSPMGGSTDTQYF
j_gene: TRBJ2-2; v_gene: TRBV21-1; abundance: -; d_gene: -; CDR3nt: TGTGCCAGCAGCCCGATAGGGACCCCCCGGAGGACAGTAAACACCGGGGAGCTGTTTTTT; CDR3aa: CASSPIGTPRRTVNTGELFF
j_gene: TRBJ2-7; v_gene: TRBV14; abundance: once; d_gene: -; CDR3nt: TGTGCCAGCAGCCAAGTTCGGGGGGCTGGCTACGAGCAGTACTTC; CDR3aa: CASSQVRGAGYEQYF
j_gene: TRBJ2-6; v_gene: TRBV7-9; abundance: -; d_gene: TRBD1; CDR3nt: TGTGCCAGCAGCTTGGCAGGGGGCGAGGCCAACGTCCTGACTTTC; CDR3aa: CASSLAGGEANVLTF
j_gene: TRBJ2-7; v_gene: TRBV11-2; abundance: -; d_gene: -; CDR3nt: TGTGCCAGCAGCCAGGGAAGGGTGGGCGGCTACGAGCAGTACTTC; CDR3aa: CASSQGRVGGYEQYF
j_gene: TRBJ2-7; v_gene: TRBV20-1; abundance: -; d_gene: -; CDR3nt: TGCAGTGCTACAGAGCTCTACGAGCAGTACTTC; CDR3aa: CSATELYEQYF
j_gene: TRBJ2-7; v_gene: TRBV7-2; abundance: -; d_gene: -; CDR3nt: TGTGCCAGCAGCTCCCCCCCGACTAATTACCAGCAGTACTTC; CDR3aa: CASSSPPTNYQQYF
j_gene: TRBJ2-5; v_gene: TRBV28; abundance: once; d_gene: TRBD2; CDR3nt: TGTGCCAGCAGATACGCGGGAGACCAAGAGACCCAGTACTTC; CDR3aa: CASRYAGDQETQYF
j_gene: TRBJ2-3; v_gene: TRBV13; abundance: -; d_gene: -; CDR3nt: TGTGCCAGCAGCCTCCATAGGGCAGGGGCGTGGACAGATACGCAGTATTTT; CDR3aa: CASSLHRAGAWTDTQYF
j_gene: TRBJ2-7; v_gene: TRBV18; abundance: -; d_gene: -; CDR3nt: TGTGCCAGCTCACTAGGCGCAGGGACCGGGGACGAGCAGTACTTC; CDR3aa: CASSLGAGTGDEQYF
j_gene: TRBJ2-3; v_gene: TRBV28; abundance: -; d_gene: -; CDR3nt: TGTGCCAGCAGTTTATCAGGGACCACTAGCACAGATACGCAGTATTTT; CDR3aa: CASSLSGTTSTDTQYF
j_gene: TRBJ1-2; v_gene: TRBV5-6; abundance: few; d_gene: -; CDR3nt: TGTGCCAGCAGCTTGGGGGTCTATGGCTACACCTTC; CDR3aa: CASSLGVYGYTF
j_gene: TRBJ1-1; v_gene: TRBV7-2; abundance: -; d_gene: -; CDR3nt: TGTGCCAGCAGCCCCCACAGAGACACTGAAGCTTTCTTT; CDR3aa: CASSPHRDTEAFF
j_gene: TRBJ2-5; v_gene: TRBV4-1; abundance: -; d_gene: TRBD1; CDR3nt: TGCGCCAGCAGCCAAGCTTTGGCCACAGGGGCGAAGACCCAGTACTTC; CDR3aa: CASSQALATGAKTQYF
j_gene: TRBJ1-5; v_gene: TRBV7-8; abundance: -; d_gene: -; CDR3nt: TGTGCCAGCAGCTTAGCGGTGGGTTTTAGCAATCAGCCCCAGCATTTT; CDR3aa: CASSLAVGFSNQPQHF
j_gene: TRBJ1-5; v_gene: TRBV7-6; abundance: -; d_gene: -; CDR3nt: TGTGCCAGCAGCCAGGGACTTTATTATAGCAATCAGCCCCAGCATTTT; CDR3aa: CASSQGLYYSNQPQHF
j_gene: TRBJ1-3; v_gene: TRBV5-5; abundance: -; d_gene: -; CDR3nt: TGTGCCAGCAGCTTTCCGGGGTTTGGAAACACCATATATTTT; CDR3aa: CASSFPGFGNTIYF
j_gene: TRBJ2-4; v_gene: TRBV21-1; abundance: -; d_gene: -; CDR3nt: TGTGCCAGCAGCAGAGGGACTACGCGAGCCAAAAACATTCAGTACTTC; CDR3aa: CASSRGTTRAKNIQYF
j_gene: TRBJ2-7; v_gene: TRBV10-3; abundance: -; d_gene: TRBD1; CDR3nt: TGTGCCATCAGCCCGGGACAGGGGTCCTACGAGCAGTACTTC; CDR3aa: CAISPGQGSYEQYF
j_gene: TRBJ1-1; v_gene: TRBV6-1; abundance: -; d_gene: -; CDR3nt: TGTGCCAGCAGTGAAGAATGGGAAAGGGCGTACACTGAAGCTTTCTTT; CDR3aa: CASSEEWERAYTEAFF
j_gene: TRBJ2-5; v_gene: TRBV28; abundance: -; d_gene: -; CDR3nt: TGTGCCAGCAGCACTGTCGGCGATCGCGGTGGAAAGACCCAGTACTTC; CDR3aa: CASSTVGDRGGKTQYF
j_gene: TRBJ1-5; v_gene: TRBV29-1; abundance: -; d_gene: TRBD1; CDR3nt: TGCAGCGTTGAACCGGGACAGGGCATCTTTAATGGCAATCAGCCCCAGCATTTT; CDR3aa: CSVEPGQGIFNGNQPQHF
j_gene: TRBJ2-7; v_gene: TRBV5-1; abundance: once; d_gene: -; CDR3nt: TGCGCCAGCAGCCTGGGATACTCGGGAGTCACCTACGAGCAGTACTTC; CDR3aa: CASSLGYSGVTYEQYF
j_gene: TRBJ2-1; v_gene: TRBV7-2; abundance: -; d_gene: TRBD2; CDR3nt: TGTGCCAGCAGAAATAGCGGGAGCAACAATGAGCAGTTCTTC; CDR3aa: CASRNSGSNNEQFF
j_gene: TRBJ1-2; v_gene: TRBV5-6; abundance: few; d_gene: -; CDR3nt: TGTGCCAGCAGCTTGCGCCGGGACCGAGGTAGTACCTTC; CDR3aa: CASSLRRDRGSTF
j_gene: TRBJ2-1; v_gene: TRBV18; abundance: few; d_gene: -; CDR3nt: TGTGCCAGCTCACCACCCAAAAAAGGGACATCATACAATGAGCAGTTCTTC; CDR3aa: CASSPPKKGTSYNEQFF
j_gene: TRBJ2-5; v_gene: TRBV9; abundance: -; d_gene: TRBD2; CDR3nt: TGTGCCAGCAGCGCTCCCAGCGGGAGCGGGGGAGAGACCCAGTACTTC; CDR3aa: CASSAPSGSGGETQYF
j_gene: TRBJ2-3; v_gene: TRBV29-1; abundance: -; d_gene: -; CDR3nt: TGCAGCGTTGATGGGTGGGGGGTCACAGATACGCAGTATTTT; CDR3aa: CSVDGWGVTDTQYF
j_gene: TRBJ2-5; v_gene: TRBV5-1; abundance: once; d_gene: TRBD1; CDR3nt: TGCGCCAGCAGCTTGGGAACCGGGACAGGGCGAGAGACCCAGTACTTC; CDR3aa: CASSLGTGTGRETQYF
j_gene: TRBJ2-2; v_gene: TRBV5-3; abundance: few; d_gene: -; CDR3nt: TGTGCCAGAAGCTTGGAACAACGCCGGTGGGCCGGGGAGCTGTTTTTT; CDR3aa: CARSLEQRRWAGELFF
j_gene: TRBJ2-1; v_gene: TRBV7-9; abundance: -; d_gene: TRBD2; CDR3nt: TGTGCCAGCAGCTTGCTCGGGACTAGCCCGTTCTTC; CDR3aa: CASSLLGTSPFF
j_gene: TRBJ2-1; v_gene: TRBV4-1; abundance: -; d_gene: -; CDR3nt: TGCGCCAGCAGCCGAAGCGGATCGACGATGACTCCCGAGCAGTTCTTC; CDR3aa: CASSRSGSTMTPEQFF
j_gene: TRBJ2-2; v_gene: TRBV30; abundance: few; d_gene: -; CDR3nt: TGTGCCTGGAGTCGGTGGACCCAAACTAACACCGGGGAGCTGTTTTTT; CDR3aa: CAWSRWTQTNTGELFF
j_gene: TRBJ2-7; v_gene: TRBV6-5; abundance: -; d_gene: -; CDR3nt: TGTGCCAGCAGTTACTCCCCAGGGAACGAGCAGTACTTC; CDR3aa: CASSYSPGNEQYF
j_gene: TRBJ2-1; v_gene: TRBV29-1; abundance: -; d_gene: TRBD1; CDR3nt: TGCAGCGTTCTTTTCAGACAGGGTCATTACAATGAGCAGTTCTTC; CDR3aa: CSVLFRQGHYNEQFF
j_gene: TRBJ2-1; v_gene: TRBV29-1; abundance: -; d_gene: TRBD2; CDR3nt: TGCAGCGTTGACGGGACTAGCGGGTATGATGAGCAGTTCTTC; CDR3aa: CSVDGTSGYDEQFF
j_gene: TRBJ2-1; v_gene: TRBV7-2; abundance: -; d_gene: -; CDR3nt: TGTGCCAGCAGCTTCGGTGGGGGGATTCAAATCAATGAGCAGTTCTTC; CDR3aa: CASSFGGGIQINEQFF
j_gene: TRBJ2-1; v_gene: TRBV7-9; abundance: -; d_gene: -; CDR3nt: TGTGCCAGCAGGGGCGGGATGAGGTATGAGCAGTTCTTC; CDR3aa: CASRGGMRYEQFF